This note documents a single T cell receptor (beta chain) sequence. The data originate from a study of control samples from healthy donors and cancer patients. Trimming removed 4 bases at V and 4 bases at J, with 11 bases between. CDR3 size: 13 residues. Germline V CDR1 and CDR2: SGDLS, YYNGEE. The repertoire was sequenced with immunoSEQ multiplex PCR; TCRdb's copy has only in-frame clones and lacks some. The repertoire holds about 190,000 clones, with over 80% as singletons. The chain combines TRBV9 with TRBJ1-2; D gene unclear. This receptor was obtained from a young man in good health. The sequencing sample was made of blood. DNA of the CDR3: TGTGCCAGCAGCAGGTCGGGGATCTATGGCTACACCTTC. Protein: CASSRSGIYGYTF.